The present T cell receptor (beta chain) was sequenced within a study of cytomegalovirus exposure and HLA in healthy donors. Regarding the study as a whole: CMV serostatus was the sole immune exposure information available. For TCR beta chains, V- and J-gene trimming was later linked to a missense DCLRE1C variant. Rare sequences made up most TCRs, while some public TCRs were found in many donors.

The sample holds a few counts of this clone. Its target is unknown. Amplification used 60 Vbeta primers and 13 Jbeta primers. Generated by immunoSEQ multiplex PCR, the TCRdb table keeps only in-frame clones and is missing some. The sample lists 99,000 or so clones, about 9.5% occurring once. CDR3 length equals 11 residues. Germline values: CDR1 MNHEY, CDR2 SMNVEV (reference sequence). Trimming cost V 4 bases and J 14 bases; bases outside gene matches: 4. This chain links TRBV27 with TRBJ2-1, with 8 bases aligning to TRBD1. This clonotype originated in a man aged 40-49 years in good health and CMV-seropositive. Sequencing used PBMCs. Here the CDR3 reads CASSYAGGKFF. The CDR3, as DNA: TGTGCCAGCAGTTATGCAGGGGGCAAGTTCTTC.